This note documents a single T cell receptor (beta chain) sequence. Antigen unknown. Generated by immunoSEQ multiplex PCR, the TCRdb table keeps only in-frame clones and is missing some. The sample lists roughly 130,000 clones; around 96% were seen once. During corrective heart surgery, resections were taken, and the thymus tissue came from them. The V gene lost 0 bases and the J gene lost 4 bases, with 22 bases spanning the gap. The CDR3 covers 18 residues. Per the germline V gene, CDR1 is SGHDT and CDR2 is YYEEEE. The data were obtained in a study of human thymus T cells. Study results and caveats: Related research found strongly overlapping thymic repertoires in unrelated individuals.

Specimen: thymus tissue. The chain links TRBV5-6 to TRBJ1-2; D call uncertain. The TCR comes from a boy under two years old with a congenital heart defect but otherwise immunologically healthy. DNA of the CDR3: TGTGCCAGCAGCTTGGGTTTTTGGGGTACGGAGGCTCCCTATGGCTACACCTTC. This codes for CASSLGFWGTEAPYGYTF.